The T cell receptor (beta chain) under discussion was sequenced for a study of T cell responses to AZD1222 COVID-19 vaccine. This table comes from immunoSEQ multiplex PCR, and its TCRdb copy is limited to in-frame clones, with some not included. This repertoire shows fewer than 150,000 clones, 88% found once; its top ten account for 6.5%. CDR1 and CDR2 (germline): MNHEY, SVGAGI. CDR3 length equals 15 residues. V lost 6 bases, J lost 0 bases, and 15 bases lay in between. Note on this clone: Its cognate antigen is unknown.

Study findings and constraints: Only after the peak T cell response were repertoires sampled. Two AZD1222 administrations were followed by greater Spike-specific TCR breadth and depth.

The TCR originated in an adult who received the AZD1222 COVID-19 vaccine. Sequenced material: peripheral blood, taken 28 days after the second AZD1222 dose. V and J are TRBV6-5 and TRBJ2-7; D ambiguous. The CDR3 DNA follows: TGTGCCAGCAGCCCAGATAGAGGTAGCTCCTACGAGCAGTACTTC. Protein: CASSPDRGSSYEQYF.